This TCR beta chain was retrieved from a study of OX40 agonist ivuxolimab in advanced cancers. On the study more broadly: Ivuxolimab was delivered to patients intravenously every 2 weeks at doses spanning 0.01 to 10 mg/kg. Those enrolled were about 82% male, with a mean age of around 55 years and ages from 23 to 79. Study-level findings and limits: The specificity for antigen of the expanded peripheral T cells was not determined.

CDR3 length: 16 residues. The germline CDR1 and CDR2 sequences are MNHNY and SVGAGI (reference sequence). V was pared by 0 bases and J by 2 bases, with 5 bases of the junction left unmatched. Some clones are missing from TCRdb's copy, which holds only in-frame ones; the method was immunoSEQ multiplex PCR. Altogether roughly 18,000 clones are present, about 67% being singletons, with the ten largest covering approximately 19%. With respect to this clone: Its target is unknown.

The clonotype comes from an adult with an advanced solid tumor such as melanoma, head and neck, liver or kidney cancer. This specimen was CD4+ or CD8+ T cells sorted from blood, taken in a trial of the OX40 agonist ivuxolimab. The rearrangement links TRBV6-6 to TRBJ2-3, with TRBD2 matching 7 bases. The CDR3 DNA reads TGTGCCAGCAGTTACTCGTTAGGGAGGGCCACAGATACGCAGTATTTT. Encoded protein: CASSYSLGRATDTQYF.